This TCR beta chain was captured by sequencing in a study of shared clonotypes between healthy human individuals. Study information: Donor ages ranged 18 to 49 years: a couple of women, a few men. Whole-study results and caveats: Sharing of clonotypes among donors was expected to vary with sequencing depth.

This clone appeared a few times. Its specificity is unknown. Each of the donors was a healthy adult who was HIV-negative and had not had a recent acute infection or vaccination. Trimming took off 1 base at V and 6 bases at J, with 12 bases between the two ends. The CDR3 contains 14 residues. Germline assignment: CDR1 SEHNR and CDR2 FQNEAQ (reference sequence). Deep-level running was used for the assay. Method: immunoSEQ multiplex PCR; TCRdb's copy keeps in-frame clones and lacks some. This sample yields around 430,000 clones, of which roughly 77% are seen a single time; roughly 13% belongs to the top ten.

This chain joins TRBV7-9 and TRBJ1-2; no clear D gene. The sequenced material came from PBMCs. The receptor's source is a woman between 40 and 50 years old in good health. Some clones in this sample may be carry-over from other donors' samples. CDR3 residues: CASSLDGQRHGYTF. Written as DNA, the CDR3 is TGTGCCAGCAGCTTAGACGGGCAGAGGCATGGCTACACCTTC.